These 21 T cell receptor beta chains share one sample of origin, sequenced in a study of cytomegalovirus exposure and HLA in healthy donors. PCR amplification relied on 60 Vbeta primers (plus 13 Jbeta primers). This table comes from immunoSEQ multiplex PCR, and its TCRdb copy is limited to in-frame clones, with some not included. Here the sample spans around 180,000 clones, around 85% being singletons. The sample consisted of PBMCs. The receptors come from a man aged 18-30 years in good health and CMV-seronegative.

This clone showed up just once. J is TRBJ1-4 and V is TRBV29-1; maybe TRBD1 (5 bases). V gave up 4 bases and J gave up 0 bases, with 12 bases separating them. The CDR3 has 15 residues. Germline V lookup: CDR1 SQVTM, CDR2 ANQGSEA. The chain's CDR3 is CSVGGGFATNEKLFF. CDR3 in DNA: TGCAGCGTTGGGGGGGGATTCGCAACTAATGAAAAACTGTTTTTT.

This sequence joins TRBV19 and TRBJ2-2; 8 positions agree with TRBD1. The germline CDR1 and CDR2 sequences are LNHDA and SQIVND (reference sequence). Germline trimming cut 6 bases from V and 5 bases from J; bases unmatched to any gene: 11. CDR3 length: 16 amino acids. CDR3 bases: TGTGCCAGTAGCATCGCTGGGACAGGAGGAACCGGGGAGCTGTTTTTT. Translated, it gives CASSIAGTGGTGELFF.

This chain joins TRBV11-2 and TRBJ1-2; maybe TRBD1 (6 bases). The CDR3 contains 17 residues. The V gene's germline CDR1 is SGHAT and CDR2 FQNNGV. V lost 4 bases and J lost 3, with 21 bases in between. CDR3 region: CASSSERFGGLDYGYTF. The CDR3 coding sequence is TGTGCCAGCAGCTCCGAAAGGTTCGGGGGGCTTGACTATGGCTACACCTTC.

The chain is built from TRBV7-9 and TRBJ1-5; 10 nucleotides line up with TRBD1. The CDR3 length is 14 residues. Losses at the gene ends were 4 bases for V and 5 bases for J; bases not matched to a gene: 2. Germline loops: CDR1 SEHNR, CDR2 FQNEAQ (reference sequence). CDR3 coding DNA: TGTGCCAGCAGCTCTGGACAGGGGGATCAGCCCCAGCATTTT. Translation: CASSSGQGDQPQHF.

The V and J genes are TRBV7-2 and TRBJ1-2, with 7 bases fitting TRBD1. J gave up 3 bases and V 2 bases, and 12 bases lay outside the gene matches. The CDR3 totals 17 residues. CDR1 and CDR2 from the germline V gene are SGHTA and FQGNSA. CDR3 sequence (DNA): TGTGCCAGCAGCTTAACCCGACAGGGAAGGGACGACTATGGCTACACCTTC. Its protein is CASSLTRQGRDDYGYTF. Full variable domain (rest looked up from reference TRBV7-2 and TRBJ1-2): GAGVSQSPSNKVTEKGKDVELRCDPISGHTALYWYRQSLGQGLEFLIYFQGNSAPDKSGLPSDRFSAERTGGSVSTLTIQRTQQEDSAVYLCASSLTRQGRDDYGYTFGSGTRLTVV.

This clone was picked up one time. J is TRBJ1-6 and V is TRBV10-3; TRBD1 matches at 10 bases. Unmatched junction bases numbered 15, after V lost 8 bases and J lost 14 bases. The CDR3 loop spans 15 amino acids. The V gene's germline CDR1 is ENHRY and CDR2 SYGVKD. This chain's CDR3 is CAIRNAGTGVQALHF. DNA of the CDR3: TGTGCCATCCGCAACGCCGGGACAGGGGTTCAAGCCCTCCACTTT.

The chain employs TRBV7-6 and TRBJ1-2; 8 bases line up with TRBD1. J gave up 8 bases and V 4 bases, and 12 bases lay outside the gene matches. This CDR3 has 15 amino acids. The germline V gene has CDR1 SGHVS and CDR2 FNYEAQ. CDR3 nucleotides: TGTGCCAGCAGCTCCACAGGGGGAGCGTTCGACGGCTACACCTTC. It translates to CASSSTGGAFDGYTF.

The chain links TRBV7-2 to TRBJ2-1, with a weak D call TRBD1 (5 bases). Deletions cut 1 base from V and 9 bases from J, with 10 bases between. Germline V lookup: CDR1 SGHTA, CDR2 FQGNSA. This CDR3 comprises 13 residues. Here the CDR3 DNA reads TGTGCCAGCAGCTTAGACATAGGGGCTGAGCAGTTCTTC. This encodes CASSLDIGAEQFF.

This chain joins TRBV6-6 and TRBJ2-1; D possibly corresponds to TRBD1 (6 bases). Trimming left V 6 bases short and J 4 bases short, with 13 bases between. The CDR3 totals 14 residues. Germline CDR1 reads MNHNY; CDR2 reads SVGAGI (reference sequence). CDR3 sequence reads: CASSQTTGYNEQFF. The DNA of the CDR3 is TGTGCCAGCAGCCAAACGACAGGTTACAATGAGCAGTTCTTC.

V is TRBV2 and J is TRBJ2-5; 10 nucleotides agree with TRBD2. V lost 6 bases, J lost 2 bases, and 6 bases stayed unmatched. Germline CDR1 and CDR2: SNHLY and FYNNEI. CDR3 length: 15 amino acids. CDR3 loop: CASRLAGVIQETQYF. DNA for the CDR3: TGTGCCAGCAGGCTAGCGGGAGTCATACAAGAGACCCAGTACTTC.

Only a few counts were recorded for this clone. An end of the junction does not agree with germline; a read error may underlie this. The chain carries TRBV7-7 and TRBJ2-1; 8 nucleotides match TRBD2. Germline CDR1 and CDR2: SSHAT and FNYEAQ (reference sequence). The CDR3 spans 16 residues. The CDR3 region has the DNA TGTGCTAGCAGCTTAAAAGTGACTAGCGCGTCGAATGAGCAGTTCTTC. It translates to CASSLKVTSASNEQFF.

The chain joins TRBV28 to TRBJ2-5; 7 nucleotides align to TRBD1. With the DNA end fitting TRBJ2-7 better, the J assignment may be wrong. Germline lookup yields CDR1 MDHEN and CDR2 SYDVKM. The CDR3 is 14 residues long. The CDR3 is CASGSTGVAYEQYF. In DNA, the CDR3 is TGTGCCAGCGGGAGTACAGGGGTAGCCTACGAGCAGTACTTC.

The chain uses TRBV1 and TRBJ2-2; the D call of TRBD2 is as the table states it, not checked on the DNA. TRBV1 counts as a pseudogene. The CDR3 sequence is 18 residues long. The CDR3 reads CTSSRELAVPANTGELFF. The CDR3 coding sequence is TGCACCAGCAGCAGGGAGCTAGCGGTACCCGCGAACACCGGGGAGCTGTTTTTT.

The J gene is TRBJ1-2, the V gene TRBV7-2, with 7 bases that match TRBD1. Germline CDR1 and CDR2: SGHTA and FQGNSA. The CDR3 length is 13 residues. V trimming: 6 bases; J trimming: 7 bases; junction bases outside the gene matches: 8. CDR3 region: CASSLRQGRGYTF. The CDR3 DNA follows: TGTGCCAGCAGTTTGAGACAGGGTCGTGGCTACACCTTC.

The J gene is TRBJ2-5, the V gene TRBV28; 9 nucleotides agree with TRBD1. The tail of the sequence fits TRBJ2-7 better, so the J call may be wrong. This CDR3 is 14 amino acids long. Germline CDR1 is MDHEN and CDR2 is SYDVKM. CDR3 DNA: TGTGCCAGCAGTTTCACCGGGACAGGGTACGAGCAGTACTTC. Translation: CASSFTGTGYEQYF.

The chain has TRBV4-1 and TRBJ1-5, with D hard to call. CDR1 is MGHRA and CDR2 is YSYEKL in the germline V gene. The V gene lost 1 base and the J gene lost 4 bases, with 11 bases spanning the gap. The CDR3 is 15 amino acids. CDR3 DNA sequence: TGCGCCAGCAGCCAAGCGCCGCGTTCAAATCAGCCCCAGCATTTT. Translation gives CASSQAPRSNQPQHF.

The rearrangement uses TRBV25-1 and TRBJ2-3; 9 positions agree with TRBD2. Germline V CDR1 and CDR2: MGHDK, SYGVNS. The V and J ends lost 6 bases and 8 bases, in that order; junction bases with no gene match: 3. CDR3 length: 12 residues. CDR3 residues: CASRQAGGTQYF. The CDR3 nucleotides read TGTGCCAGCAGACAAGCGGGGGGTACGCAGTATTTT.

The rearrangement joins TRBV27 to TRBJ2-1; no reliable D call. The CDR3 loop spans 13 amino acids. Germline V gene sequence: CDR1 MNHEY, CDR2 SMNVEV (reference sequence). The germline V and J ends were trimmed by 0 bases and 7 bases, with 7 bases remaining between them. The CDR3 sequence: CASSLSKENEQFF. The CDR3 DNA sequence: TGTGCCAGCAGTTTATCGAAGGAGAATGAGCAGTTCTTC.

This clone was counted a single time. The rearrangement uses TRBV15 and TRBJ2-7; D is undetermined. CDR3 length: 13 amino acids. V was trimmed by 6 bases and J by 4 bases, leaving 13 bases between them. Germline CDR1 is LNHNV and CDR2 is YYDKDF (reference sequence). CDR3 loop: CATSKGGAYEQYF. CDR3 nucleotide sequence: TGTGCCACCAGTAAAGGCGGAGCGTACGAGCAGTACTTC.

V gene TRBV7-3 combines with J gene TRBJ2-6; a possible D gene is TRBD2 (6 bases). The V end lost 2 bases, the J end lost 1 base, and 6 bases lay between the germline ends. The CDR3 consists of 15 residues. Germline-derived CDR1 and CDR2 are SGHTA and FQGTGA. CDR3 sequence: CASSLGGSGANVLTF. The CDR3 region has the DNA TGTGCCAGCAGCTTAGGGGGGTCTGGGGCCAACGTCCTGACTTTC.

The rearrangement uses TRBV4-1 and TRBJ1-5, with D unclear. Trimming took 1 base from V and 2 from J, leaving 6 bases between them. This CDR3 has 14 residues. The germline V gene encodes CDR1 MGHRA and CDR2 YSYEKL. CDR3 in DNA: TGCGCCAGCAGCCAAGTTCAGGGCAATCAGCCCCAGCATTTT. It translates to CASSQVQGNQPQHF.